The next 2 T cell receptor beta chains were all read from a single sample in a study of metastatic and nonmetastatic thyroid tumors. TCRdb re-called the PCR reads through MiXCR. The profile shows around 37,000 clones, about 24% of them singletons. Thyroid surgery had not been preceded by any treatment in any patient. The sample was tumor tissue. These receptors all stem from a female donor with papillary thyroid cancer or a benign thyroid nodule (not recorded which). Some clones in this sample may be carry-over from other donors' samples.

There are many counts of this clone. The chain combines TRBV16 with TRBJ1-2; 7 bases align to TRBD1. From germline, CDR1 is KGHSY and CDR2 FQNENV. This CDR3 is 13 amino acids long. V trimming: 2 bases; J trimming: 6 bases; junction bases outside the gene matches: 3. Here the CDR3 reads CASSQIGQDGYTF. As DNA, the CDR3 is TGTGCCAGCAGCCAAATAGGACAGGATGGCTACACCTTC.

This clone was seen a handful of times. The V gene is TRBV12-3 or TRBV12-4, the J gene TRBJ1-2, with no clear D. The CDR3 extends over 13 amino acids. V lost 1 base, J lost 5 bases, and 8 bases lay in between. For the CDR3, the DNA is TGTGCCAGCAGTTTAGGCTTGGGGTATGGCTACACCTTC. Encoded protein: CASSLGLGYGYTF.